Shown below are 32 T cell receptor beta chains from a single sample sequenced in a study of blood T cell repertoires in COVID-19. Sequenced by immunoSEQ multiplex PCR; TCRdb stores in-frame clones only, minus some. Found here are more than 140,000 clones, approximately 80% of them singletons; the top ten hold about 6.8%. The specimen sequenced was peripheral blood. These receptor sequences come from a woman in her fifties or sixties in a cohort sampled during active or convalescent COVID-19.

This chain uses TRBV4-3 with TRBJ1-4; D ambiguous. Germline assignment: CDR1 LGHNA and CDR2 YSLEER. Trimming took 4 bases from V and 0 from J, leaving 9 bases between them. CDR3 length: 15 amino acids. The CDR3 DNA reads TGCGCCAGCAGCCGGGGAGGGTCAACTAATGAAAAACTGTTTTTT. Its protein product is CASSRGGSTNEKLFF.

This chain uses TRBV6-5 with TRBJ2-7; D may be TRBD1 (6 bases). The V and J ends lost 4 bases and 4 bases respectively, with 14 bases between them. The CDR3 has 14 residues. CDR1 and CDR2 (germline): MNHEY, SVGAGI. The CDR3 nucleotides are TGTGCCAGCAGTTCGCCCTCAGGGGTATACGAGCAGTACTTC. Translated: CASSSPSGVYEQYF.

CDR3 DNA: TGTGCCAGCAGAGAATCCCGCCCGGCGGCCGAGCAGTTCTTC. It specifies CASRESRPAAEQFF. The rearrangement joins TRBV2 to TRBJ2-1; no clear D gene. The CDR3 has 14 amino acids. Germline V lookup: CDR1 SNHLY, CDR2 FYNNEI. Between the trimmed V and J ends, which lost 6 bases and 10 bases, there was a span of 19 bases.

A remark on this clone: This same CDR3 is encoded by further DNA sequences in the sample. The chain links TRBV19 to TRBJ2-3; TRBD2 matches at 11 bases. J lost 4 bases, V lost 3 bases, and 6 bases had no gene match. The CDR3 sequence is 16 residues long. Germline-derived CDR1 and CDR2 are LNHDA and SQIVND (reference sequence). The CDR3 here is CASSIPLAGGSDTQYF. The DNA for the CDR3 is TGTGCCAGTAGTATTCCCCTAGCGGGGGGATCAGATACGCAGTATTTT. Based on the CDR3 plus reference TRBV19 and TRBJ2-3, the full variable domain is DGGITQSPKYLFRKEGQNVTLSCEQNLNHDAMYWYRQDPGQGLRLIYYSQIVNDFQKGDIAEGYSVSREKKESFPLTVTSAQKNPTAFYLCASSIPLAGGSDTQYFGPGTRLTVL.

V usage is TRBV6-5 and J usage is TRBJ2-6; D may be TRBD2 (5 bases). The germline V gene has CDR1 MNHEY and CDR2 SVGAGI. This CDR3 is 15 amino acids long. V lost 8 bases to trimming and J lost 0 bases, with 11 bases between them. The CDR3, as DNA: TGTGCCAGCTCCCGCGGGTACTCTGGGGCCAACGTCCTGACTTTC. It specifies CASSRGYSGANVLTF.

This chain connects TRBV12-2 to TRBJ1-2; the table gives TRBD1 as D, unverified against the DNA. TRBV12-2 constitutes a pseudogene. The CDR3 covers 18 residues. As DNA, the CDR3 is TGTGCAAGTCGCCCAGAGGACAGATGGTGGAACCCTCCCTATGGCTACACCTTC. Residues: CASRPEDRWWNPPYGYTF.

DNA of the CDR3: TGTGCCAGCAGTGAGGAGGGTGGGACTGAAGCTTTCTTT. The encoded protein is CASSEEGGTEAFF. This chain connects TRBV2 to TRBJ1-1; D not resolved. Germline lookup yields CDR1 SNHLY and CDR2 FYNNEI. This CDR3 spans 13 amino acids. V was trimmed by 3 bases and J by 5 bases, leaving 10 bases between them. The full variable domain, completed using reference TRBV2 and TRBJ1-1, is EPEVTQTPSHQVTQMGQEVILRCVPISNHLYFYWYRQILGQKVEFLVSFYNNEISEKSEIFDDQFSVERPDGSNFTLKIRSTKLEDSAMYFCASSEEGGTEAFFGQGTRLTVV.

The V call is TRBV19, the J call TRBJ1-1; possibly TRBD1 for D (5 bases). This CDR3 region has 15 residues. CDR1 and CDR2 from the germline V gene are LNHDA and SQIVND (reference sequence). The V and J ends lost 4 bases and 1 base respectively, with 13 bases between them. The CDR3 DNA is TGTGCCAGTAGTAGTACCCAGGGATGGAACACTGAAGCTTTCTTT. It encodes CASSSTQGWNTEAFF.

The CDR3 loop is CASSLRGGGGQPQHF. The DNA for the CDR3 is TGTGCCAGCAGCTTAAGAGGAGGGGGCGGTCAGCCCCAGCATTTT. J is TRBJ1-5 and V is TRBV7-2, with 7 bases that match TRBD1. Per germline, CDR1 SGHTA and CDR2 FQGNSA. With 2 bases clipped from V and 6 bases from J, the junction kept 7 bases outside the gene matches. The CDR3 is made up of 15 amino acids. The whole variable domain, filled in from reference TRBV7-2 and TRBJ1-5, reads GAGVSQSPSNKVTEKGKDVELRCDPISGHTALYWYRQSLGQGLEFLIYFQGNSAPDKSGLPSDRFSAERTGGSVSTLTIQRTQQEDSAVYLCASSLRGGGGQPQHFGDGTRLSIL.

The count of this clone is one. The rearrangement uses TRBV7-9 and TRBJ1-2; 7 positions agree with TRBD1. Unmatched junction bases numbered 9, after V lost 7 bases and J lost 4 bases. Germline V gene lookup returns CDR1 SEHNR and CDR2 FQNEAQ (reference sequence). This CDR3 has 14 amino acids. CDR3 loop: CASTSRGTAYGYTF. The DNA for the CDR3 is TGTGCCAGCACCTCCCGGGGGACAGCCTATGGCTACACCTTC.

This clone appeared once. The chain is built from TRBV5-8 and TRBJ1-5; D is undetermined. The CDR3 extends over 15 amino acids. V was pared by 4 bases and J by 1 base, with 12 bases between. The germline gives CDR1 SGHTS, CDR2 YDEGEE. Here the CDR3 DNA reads TGTGCCAGCAGCCCCGAGGGTGTGAGCAATCAGCCCCAGCATTTT. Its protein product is CASSPEGVSNQPQHF.

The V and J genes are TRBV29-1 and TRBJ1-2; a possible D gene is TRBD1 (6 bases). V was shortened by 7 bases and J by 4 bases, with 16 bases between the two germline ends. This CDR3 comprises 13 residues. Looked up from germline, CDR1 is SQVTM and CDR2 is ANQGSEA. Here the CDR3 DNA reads TGCAGCGCCTGGGAGGGGGATAGCTATGGCTACACCTTC. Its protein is CSAWEGDSYGYTF.

Here the CDR3 DNA reads TGCGCCAGCAGTGATTACGGTGAAGCTTTCTTT. This encodes CASSDYGEAFF. The chain recombines TRBV5-1 with TRBJ1-1; D gene uncertain. The CDR3 is 11 residues long. Germline values: CDR1 SGHRS, CDR2 YFSETQ. Trimming stripped 5 bases from V and 7 bases from J, with 9 bases between.

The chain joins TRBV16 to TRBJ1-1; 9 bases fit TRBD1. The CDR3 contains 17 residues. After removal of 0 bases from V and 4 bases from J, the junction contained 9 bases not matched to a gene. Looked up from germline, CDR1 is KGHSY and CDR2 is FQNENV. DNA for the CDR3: TGTGCCAGCAGCCAATCGTTAGGTCGGGGACAGGGCACTGAAGCTTTCTTT. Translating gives CASSQSLGRGQGTEAFF.

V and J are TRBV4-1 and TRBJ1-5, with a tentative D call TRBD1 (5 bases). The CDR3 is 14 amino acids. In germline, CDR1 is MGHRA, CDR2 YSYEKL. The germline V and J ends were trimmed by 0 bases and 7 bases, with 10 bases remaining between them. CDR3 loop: CASSQERGTQPQHF. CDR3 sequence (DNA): TGCGCCAGCAGCCAAGAAAGGGGAACGCAGCCCCAGCATTTT.

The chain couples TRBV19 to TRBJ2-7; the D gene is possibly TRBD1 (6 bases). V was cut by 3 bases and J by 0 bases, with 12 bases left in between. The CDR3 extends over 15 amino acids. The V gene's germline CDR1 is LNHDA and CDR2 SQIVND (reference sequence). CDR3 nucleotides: TGTGCCAGTAGTATCGGGACAACCCCCTCCTACGAGCAGTACTTC. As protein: CASSIGTTPSYEQYF.

The CDR3 loop reads CASSPVPPDTQYF. CDR3 nucleotide sequence: TGCGCCAGCAGCCCGGTGCCCCCAGATACGCAGTATTTT. J is TRBJ2-3 and V is TRBV5-1; D is ambiguous. The CDR3 has 13 amino acids. CDR1 SGHRS and CDR2 YFSETQ come from the germline V gene. V lost 4 bases and J lost 4, with 10 bases in between. Supplemented by reference TRBV5-1 and TRBJ2-3, the full variable domain reads KAGVTQTPRYLIKTRGQQVTLSCSPISGHRSVSWYQQTPGQGLQFLFEYFSETQRNKGNFPGRFSGRQFSNSRSEMNVSTLELGDSALYLCASSPVPPDTQYFGPGTRLTVL.

CDR3 protein: CASSYLLGASSGNTIYF. CDR3 nucleotide sequence: TGTGCCAGCAGCTACTTGCTGGGGGCGAGCTCTGGAAACACCATATATTTT. V gene TRBV2 combines with J gene TRBJ1-3; tentative D call: TRBD1 (6 bases). Per the germline V gene, CDR1 is SNHLY and CDR2 is FYNNEI. V was cut by 6 bases and J by 0 bases, with 18 bases left in between. This CDR3 contains 17 residues.

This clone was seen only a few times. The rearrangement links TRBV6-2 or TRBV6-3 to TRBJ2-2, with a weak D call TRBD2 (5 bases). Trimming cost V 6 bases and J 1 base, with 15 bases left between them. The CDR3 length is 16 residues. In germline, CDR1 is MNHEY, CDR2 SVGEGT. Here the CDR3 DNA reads TGTGCCAGCAGCGACTACATTCGCGAGAACACCGGGGAGCTGTTTTTT. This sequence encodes CASSDYIRENTGELFF.

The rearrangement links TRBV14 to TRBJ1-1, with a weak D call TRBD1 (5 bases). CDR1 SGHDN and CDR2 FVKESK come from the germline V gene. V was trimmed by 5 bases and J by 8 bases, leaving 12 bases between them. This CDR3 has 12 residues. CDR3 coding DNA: TGTGCCAGCAGCTCGACGTGGGGCGAAGCTTTCTTT. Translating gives CASSSTWGEAFF.

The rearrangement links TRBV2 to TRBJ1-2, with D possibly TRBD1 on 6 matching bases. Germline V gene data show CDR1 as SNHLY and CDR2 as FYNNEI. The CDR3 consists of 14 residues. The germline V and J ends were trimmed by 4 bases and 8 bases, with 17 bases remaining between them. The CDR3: CASSAFGGQEGYTF. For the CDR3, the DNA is TGTGCCAGCAGTGCTTTCGGGGGGCAGGAGGGCTACACCTTC.

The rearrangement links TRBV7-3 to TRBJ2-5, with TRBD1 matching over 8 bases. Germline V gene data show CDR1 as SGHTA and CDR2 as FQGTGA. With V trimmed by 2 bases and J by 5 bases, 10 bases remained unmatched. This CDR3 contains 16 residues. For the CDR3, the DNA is TGTGCCAGCAGCTTAGTAGGACAGGGAGGTTTTGAGACCCAGTACTTC. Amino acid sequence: CASSLVGQGGFETQYF.

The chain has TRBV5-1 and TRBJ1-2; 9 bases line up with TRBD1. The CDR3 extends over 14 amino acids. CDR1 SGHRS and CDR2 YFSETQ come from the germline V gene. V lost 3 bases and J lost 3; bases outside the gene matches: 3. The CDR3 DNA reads TGCGCCAGCAGCTCGGGACAGGGACACTATGGCTACACCTTC. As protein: CASSSGQGHYGYTF.

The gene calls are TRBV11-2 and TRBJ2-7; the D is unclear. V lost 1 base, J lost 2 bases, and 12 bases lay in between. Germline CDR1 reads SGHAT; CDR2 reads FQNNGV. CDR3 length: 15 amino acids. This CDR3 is CASSLGGWAAYEQYF. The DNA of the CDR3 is TGTGCCAGCAGCTTAGGTGGTTGGGCAGCCTACGAGCAGTACTTC.

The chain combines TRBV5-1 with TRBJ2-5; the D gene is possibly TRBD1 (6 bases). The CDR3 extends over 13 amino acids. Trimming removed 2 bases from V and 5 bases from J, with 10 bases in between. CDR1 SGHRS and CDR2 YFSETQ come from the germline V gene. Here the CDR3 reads CASSFLGAETQYF. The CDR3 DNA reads TGCGCCAGCAGCTTTCTGGGGGCTGAGACCCAGTACTTC.

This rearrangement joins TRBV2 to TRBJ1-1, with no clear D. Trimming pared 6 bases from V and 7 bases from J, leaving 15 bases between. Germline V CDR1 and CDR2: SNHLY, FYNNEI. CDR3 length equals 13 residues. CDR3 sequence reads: CASSGIGRGEAFF. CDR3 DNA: TGTGCCAGCAGCGGGATCGGTCGCGGTGAAGCTTTCTTT. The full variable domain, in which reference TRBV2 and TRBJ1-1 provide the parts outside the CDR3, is EPEVTQTPSHQVTQMGQEVILRCVPISNHLYFYWYRQILGQKVEFLVSFYNNEISEKSEIFDDQFSVERPDGSNFTLKIRSTKLEDSAMYFCASSGIGRGEAFFGQGTRLTVV.

This chain's CDR3 is CSAQTGAQAFF. In nucleotides, the CDR3 is TGCAGCGCCCAGACAGGGGCCCAAGCTTTCTTT. This rearrangement joins TRBV29-1 to TRBJ1-1, with 8 nucleotides matching TRBD1. The germline gives CDR1 SQVTM, CDR2 ANQGSEA. J gave up 9 bases and V 7 bases, and 7 bases lay outside the gene matches. This CDR3 comprises 11 residues.

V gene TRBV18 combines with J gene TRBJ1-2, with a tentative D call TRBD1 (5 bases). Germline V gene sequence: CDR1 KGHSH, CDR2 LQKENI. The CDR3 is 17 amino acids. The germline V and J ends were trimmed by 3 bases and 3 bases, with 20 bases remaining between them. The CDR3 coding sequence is TGTGCCAGCTCACCCCTCCTTACTCAGGGTTCGGACTATGGCTACACCTTC. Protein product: CASSPLLTQGSDYGYTF.

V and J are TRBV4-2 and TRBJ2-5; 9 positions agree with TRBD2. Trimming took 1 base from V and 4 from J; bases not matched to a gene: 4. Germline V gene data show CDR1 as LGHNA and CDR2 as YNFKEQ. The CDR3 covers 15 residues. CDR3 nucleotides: TGTGCCAGCAGCCAAGCGGGACTAGCATTAGAGACCCAGTACTTC. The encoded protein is CASSQAGLALETQYF.

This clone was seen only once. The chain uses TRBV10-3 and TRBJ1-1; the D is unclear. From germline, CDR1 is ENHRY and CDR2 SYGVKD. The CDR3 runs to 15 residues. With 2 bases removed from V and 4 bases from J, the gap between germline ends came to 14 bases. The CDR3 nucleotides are TGTGCCATCAGTGAGGCGGGTTATGGAGGCACTGAAGCTTTCTTT. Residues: CAISEAGYGGTEAFF.

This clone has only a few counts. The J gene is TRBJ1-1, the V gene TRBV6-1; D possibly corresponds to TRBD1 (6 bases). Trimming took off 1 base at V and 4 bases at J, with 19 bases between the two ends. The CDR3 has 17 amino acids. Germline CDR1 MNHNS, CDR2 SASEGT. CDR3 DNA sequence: TGTGCCAGCAGTGAAGACACAGGGTACTGGTGGAGCACTGAAGCTTTCTTT. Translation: CASSEDTGYWWSTEAFF.

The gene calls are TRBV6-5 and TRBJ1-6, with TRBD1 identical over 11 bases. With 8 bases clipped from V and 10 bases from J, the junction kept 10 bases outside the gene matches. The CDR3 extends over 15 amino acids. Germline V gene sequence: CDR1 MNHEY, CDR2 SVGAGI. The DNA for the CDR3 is TGTGCCAGCGGAGAGAGGACAGGGGGCAGGTCACCCCTCCACTTT. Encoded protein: CASGERTGGRSPLHF.